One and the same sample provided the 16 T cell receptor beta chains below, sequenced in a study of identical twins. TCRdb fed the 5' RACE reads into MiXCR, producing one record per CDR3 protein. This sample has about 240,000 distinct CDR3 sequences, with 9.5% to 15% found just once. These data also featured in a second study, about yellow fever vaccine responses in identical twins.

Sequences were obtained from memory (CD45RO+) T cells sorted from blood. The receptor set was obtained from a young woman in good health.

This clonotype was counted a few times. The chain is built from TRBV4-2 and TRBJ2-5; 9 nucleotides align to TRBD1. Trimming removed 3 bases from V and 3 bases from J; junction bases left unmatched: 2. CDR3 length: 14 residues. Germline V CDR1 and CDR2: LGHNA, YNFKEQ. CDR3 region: CASSQGDREETQYF. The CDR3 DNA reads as TGTGCCAGCAGCCAGGGGGACAGGGAAGAGACCCAGTACTTC.

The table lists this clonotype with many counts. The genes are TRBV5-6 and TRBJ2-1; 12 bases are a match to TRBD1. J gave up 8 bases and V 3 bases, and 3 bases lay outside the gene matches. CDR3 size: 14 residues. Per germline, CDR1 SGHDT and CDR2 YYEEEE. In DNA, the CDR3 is TGTGCCAGCAGCTCGGGACAGGGGGCATATGAGCAGTTCTTC. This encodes CASSSGQGAYEQFF.

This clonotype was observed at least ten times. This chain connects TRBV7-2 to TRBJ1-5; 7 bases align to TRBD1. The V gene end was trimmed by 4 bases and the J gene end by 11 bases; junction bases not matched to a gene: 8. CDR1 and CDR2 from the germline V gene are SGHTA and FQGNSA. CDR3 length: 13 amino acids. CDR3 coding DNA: TGTGCCAGCAGCTCAACAGGGGAATTGGCCCAGCATTTT. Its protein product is CASSSTGELAQHF.

This chain's CDR3 is CASRIGFNQPQHF. DNA for the CDR3: TGTGCCAGTAGAATCGGGTTCAATCAGCCCCAGCATTTT. This chain uses TRBV19 with TRBJ1-5; the D is unclear. This CDR3 contains 13 residues. V was trimmed by 6 bases and J by 3 bases, leaving 9 bases between them. Germline assignment: CDR1 LNHDA and CDR2 SQIVND (reference sequence).

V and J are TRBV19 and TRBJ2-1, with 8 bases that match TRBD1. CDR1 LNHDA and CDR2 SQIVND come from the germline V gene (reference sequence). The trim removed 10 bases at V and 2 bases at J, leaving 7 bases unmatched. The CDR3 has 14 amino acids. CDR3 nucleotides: TGTGCCACCAGAGAGGGACAGGCCTACAATGAGCAGTTCTTC. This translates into CATREGQAYNEQFF.

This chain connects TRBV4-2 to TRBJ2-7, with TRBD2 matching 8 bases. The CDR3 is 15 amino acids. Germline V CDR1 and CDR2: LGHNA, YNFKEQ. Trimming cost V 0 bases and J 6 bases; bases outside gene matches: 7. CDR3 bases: TGTGCCAGCAGCCAAGATGAGCGGGAGTTCGGCGAGCAGTACTTC. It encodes CASSQDEREFGEQYF.

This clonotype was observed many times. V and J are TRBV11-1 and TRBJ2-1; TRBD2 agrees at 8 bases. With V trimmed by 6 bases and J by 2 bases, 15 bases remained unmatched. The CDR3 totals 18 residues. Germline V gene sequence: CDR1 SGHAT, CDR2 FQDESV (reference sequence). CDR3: CASRPGTSGGSAYNEQFF. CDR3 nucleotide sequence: TGTGCCAGCAGGCCCGGGACTAGTGGGGGTTCGGCCTACAATGAGCAGTTCTTC.

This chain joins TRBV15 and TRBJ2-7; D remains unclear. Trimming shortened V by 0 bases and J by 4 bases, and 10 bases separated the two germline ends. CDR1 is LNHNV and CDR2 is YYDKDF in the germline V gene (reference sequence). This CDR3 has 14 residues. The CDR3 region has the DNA TGTGCCACCAGCAGAGAGGCGCTGCAGTACGAGCAGTACTTC. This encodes CATSREALQYEQYF. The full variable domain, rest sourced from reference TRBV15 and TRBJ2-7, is DAMVIQNPRYQVTQFGKPVTLSCSQTLNHNVMYWYQQKSSQAPKLLFHYYDKDFNNEADTPDNFQSRRPNTSFCFLDIRSPGLGDTAMYLCATSREALQYEQYFGPGTRLTVT.

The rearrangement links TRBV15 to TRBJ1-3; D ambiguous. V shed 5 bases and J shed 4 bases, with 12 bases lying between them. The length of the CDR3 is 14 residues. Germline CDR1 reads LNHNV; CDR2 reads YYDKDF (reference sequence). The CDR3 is CATSGSVKGNTIYF. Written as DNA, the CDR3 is TGTGCCACCAGCGGATCTGTAAAGGGAAACACCATATATTTT.

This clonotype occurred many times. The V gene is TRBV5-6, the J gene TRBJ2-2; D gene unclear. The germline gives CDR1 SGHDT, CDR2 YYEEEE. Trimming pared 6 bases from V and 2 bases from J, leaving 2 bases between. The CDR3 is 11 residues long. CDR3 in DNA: TGTGCCAGCACCAACACCGGGGAGCTGTTTTTT. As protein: CASTNTGELFF.

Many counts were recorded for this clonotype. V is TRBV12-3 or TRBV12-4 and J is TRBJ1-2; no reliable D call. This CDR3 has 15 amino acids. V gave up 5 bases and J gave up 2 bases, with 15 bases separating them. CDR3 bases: TGTGCCAGCAGTCATAACATGCAGGACAACTATGGCTACACCTTC. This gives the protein CASSHNMQDNYGYTF.

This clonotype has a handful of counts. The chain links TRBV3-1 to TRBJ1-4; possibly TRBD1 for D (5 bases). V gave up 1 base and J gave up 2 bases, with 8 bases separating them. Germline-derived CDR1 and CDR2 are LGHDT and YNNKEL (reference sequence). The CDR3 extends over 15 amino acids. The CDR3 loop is CASSQGPGTNEKLFF. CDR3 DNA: TGTGCCAGCAGCCAAGGACCAGGGACTAATGAAAAACTGTTTTTT. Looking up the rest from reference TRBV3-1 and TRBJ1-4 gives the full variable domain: DTAVSQTPKYLVTQMGNDKSIKCEQNLGHDTMYWYKQDSKKFLKIMFSYNNKELIINETVPNRFSPKSPDKAHLNLHINSLELGDSAVYFCASSQGPGTNEKLFFGSGTQLSVL.

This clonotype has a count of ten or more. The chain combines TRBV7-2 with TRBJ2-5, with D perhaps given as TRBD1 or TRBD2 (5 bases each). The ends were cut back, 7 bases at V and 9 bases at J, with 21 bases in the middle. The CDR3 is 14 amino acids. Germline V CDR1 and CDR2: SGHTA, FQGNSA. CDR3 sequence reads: CASTEGTPALAQYF. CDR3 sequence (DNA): TGTGCCAGCACCGAAGGGACCCCCGCGTTGGCCCAGTACTTC.

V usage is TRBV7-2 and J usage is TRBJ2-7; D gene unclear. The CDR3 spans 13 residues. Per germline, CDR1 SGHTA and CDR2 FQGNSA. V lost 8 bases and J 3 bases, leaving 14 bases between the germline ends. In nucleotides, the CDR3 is TGTGCCAGCGGGTCACGAGAGATCTACGAGCAGTACTTC. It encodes CASGSREIYEQYF.

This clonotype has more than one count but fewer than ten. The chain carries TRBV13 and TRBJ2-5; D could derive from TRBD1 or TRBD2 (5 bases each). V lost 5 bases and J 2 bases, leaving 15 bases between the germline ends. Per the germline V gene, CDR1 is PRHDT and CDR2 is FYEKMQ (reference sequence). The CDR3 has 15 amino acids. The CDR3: CASSPGGRRQETQYF. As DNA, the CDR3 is TGTGCCAGCAGCCCTGGGGGACGCCGACAAGAGACCCAGTACTTC.

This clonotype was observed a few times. The CDR3 DNA reads TGTGCCAGCAGCAAGAATGTGGGGGCGAACACCGGGGAGCTGTTTTTT. As protein: CASSKNVGANTGELFF. This chain links TRBV2 with TRBJ2-2; the D call may be TRBD1 or TRBD2 (5 bases each). The CDR3 is made up of 16 amino acids. The V gene lost 6 bases and the J gene lost 0 bases, with 14 bases spanning the gap. Germline V gene data show CDR1 as SNHLY and CDR2 as FYNNEI.